What follows are 2 T cell receptor beta chains derived from one specimen sequenced in a study of cytomegalovirus exposure and HLA in healthy donors. The PCR contained 60 Vbeta and 13 Jbeta primers. Sequencing was performed with immunoSEQ multiplex PCR; in TCRdb, only in-frame clones are kept and a portion is missing. The table records about 92,000 clones, roughly 86% of them present only once. Input material: PBMCs. These receptors all stem from a woman between 18 and 30 years old in good health and CMV-seropositive.

This chain links TRBV5-4 with TRBJ2-6; D is uncertain. With 4 bases removed from V and 0 bases from J, the gap between germline ends came to 17 bases. The germline CDR1 and CDR2 sequences are SGHNT and YYREEE (reference sequence). The CDR3 runs 18 residues. The CDR3 is CASSATSRHRSGANVLTF. The CDR3 nucleotides are TGTGCCAGCAGCGCTACCTCAAGACACCGCTCTGGGGCCAACGTCCTGACTTTC.

The chain couples TRBV10-2 to TRBJ2-1, with D possibly TRBD2 on 6 matching bases. In germline, CDR1 is WSHSY, CDR2 SAAADI. Trimming left V 2 bases short and J 5 bases short, with 22 bases between. This CDR3 is built from 18 residues. The CDR3 loop reads CASSEEPGATHHHNEQFF. Written as DNA, the CDR3 is TGCGCCAGCAGTGAGGAACCGGGAGCCACTCATCATCACAATGAGCAGTTCTTC.